This is a list of T cell receptor beta chains from one sample in a study of CD8+ T cells in alopecia areata. Sequenced by immunoSEQ multiplex PCR; TCRdb stores in-frame clones only, minus some. The sample shows under 150,000 clones, 45% to 65% of them seen only once. This material consisted of CD4+ T cells sorted from blood, taken at week 24, from a patient treated with tofacitinib. These receptors came from a human donor with alopecia areata. The CDR3 runs from the conserved cysteine through the conserved F or W. The D gene is left open where the match is weak. Not all rows give a size; the values are once, few, many and, for expanded clones, a class.

j_call	clone_size	d_call	v_call	cdr3_aa	cdr3_nt
TRBJ1-2	few	TRBD1	TRBV29-1	CSVDRQGGYGYTF	TGCAGCGTTGATCGACAGGGAGGCTATGGCTACACCTTC
TRBJ2-7	-	-	TRBV29-1	CSVEVVGDEQYF	TGCAGCGTTGAAGTGGTAGGAGACGAGCAGTACTTC
TRBJ1-3	-	-	TRBV29-1	CSVEGGGSGNTIYF	TGCAGCGTTGAAGGAGGTGGCTCTGGAAACACCATATATTTT
TRBJ2-5	-	TRBD1	TRBV5-1	CASSLGTPGGGGETQYF	TGCGCCAGCAGCTTGGGAACGCCAGGGGGCGGTGGAGAGACCCAGTACTTC
TRBJ2-5	-	TRBD1	TRBV5-6	CASSSGQGVWETQYF	TGTGCCAGCAGCTCCGGACAGGGAGTATGGGAGACCCAGTACTTC
TRBJ2-7	-	-	TRBV4-3	CASPRGGGTGTYEQYF	TGCGCCAGCCCCCGGGGCGGGGGGACAGGGACCTACGAGCAGTACTTC
TRBJ2-5	-	-	TRBV29-1	CSVEDWQGRQETQYF	TGCAGCGTTGAAGATTGGCAGGGGAGGCAAGAGACCCAGTACTTC
TRBJ2-3	-	TRBD2	TRBV7-2	CASSLQAGGPADTQYF	TGTGCCAGCAGCTTACAAGCGGGGGGGCCGGCAGATACGCAGTATTTT
TRBJ2-1	few	-	TRBV29-1	CSVASTVDNEQFF	TGCAGCGTTGCTAGCACGGTAGATAATGAGCAGTTCTTC
TRBJ1-3	-	-	TRBV29-1	CSVDLGGGNTIYF	TGCAGCGTTGACCTGGGTGGTGGAAACACCATATATTTT
TRBJ2-5	-	-	TRBV7-2	CASSVTGETQYF	TGTGCCAGCAGCGTCACAGGGGAGACCCAGTACTTC
TRBJ1-3	few	-	TRBV2	CASSELAGSGNTIYF	TGTGCCAGCAGTGAATTAGCGGGCTCTGGAAACACCATATATTTT
TRBJ1-3	-	-	TRBV30	CAWSPGETIYF	TGTGCCTGGAGTCCGGGTGAGACCATATATTTT
TRBJ1-6	-	-	TRBV27	CASSPGSQRPLHF	TGTGCCAGCAGTCCAGGATCCCAACGCCCCCTCCACTTT
TRBJ2-2	-	-	TRBV2	CASSATQGAGELFF	TGTGCCAGCAGTGCCACGCAGGGTGCCGGGGAGCTGTTTTTT
TRBJ1-1	few	-	TRBV6-5	CASSYSGAYEAFF	TGTGCCAGCAGTTACAGTGGGGCCTATGAAGCTTTCTTT
TRBJ1-6	-	-	TRBV6-6	CASSSELGSPLHF	TGTGCCAGCAGTTCCGAGCTGGGATCACCCCTCCACTTT
TRBJ1-2	-	-	TRBV7-2	CASSFASSGGGYGYTF	TGTGCCAGCAGCTTTGCAAGCAGCGGTGGGGGGTATGGCTACACCTTC
TRBJ1-5	-	-	TRBV29-1	CSVGGGDNQPQHF	TGCAGCGTTGGTGGGGGCGACAATCAGCCCCAGCATTTT
TRBJ2-1	once	TRBD2	TRBV13	CASSLETIAGGKYNEQFF	TGTGCCAGCAGCTTAGAGACGATCGCGGGGGGCAAGTACAATGAGCAGTTCTTC
TRBJ1-4	few	-	TRBV7-9	CASSFGAREKLFF	TGTGCCAGCAGCTTTGGGGCGCGAGAAAAACTGTTTTTT
TRBJ2-7	once	-	TRBV7-9	CASSLSVYEQYF	TGCGCCAGCAGCTTATCCGTCTACGAGCAGTACTTC
TRBJ2-5	-	-	TRBV29-1	CSGVTRQETQYF	TGCAGCGGAGTTACAAGACAAGAGACCCAGTACTTC
TRBJ2-4	-	-	TRBV5-1	CASSLGLGKGKNIQYF	TGCGCCAGCAGCTTGGGCCTCGGGAAAGGCAAAAACATTCAGTACTTC
TRBJ2-7	-	TRBD2	TRBV7-7	CASSLGREGEQYF	TGTGCTAGCAGCTTAGGCAGGGAGGGTGAGCAGTACTTC
TRBJ1-2	-	-	TRBV6-5	CASSPQSMDYGYTF	TGTGCCAGCAGTCCCCAGTCTATGGACTATGGCTACACCTTC
TRBJ2-6	-	-	TRBV9	CASSATVSGANVLTF	TGTGCCAGCAGCGCCACCGTATCTGGGGCCAACGTCCTGACTTTC
TRBJ1-1	few	-	TRBV4-1	CASSQDLQTEAFF	TGCGCCAGCAGCCAAGACTTGCAAACTGAAGCTTTCTTT
TRBJ2-2	-	TRBD2	TRBV12-5	CASGQRGGTGELFF	TGTGCTAGTGGTCAGCGGGGGGGCACCGGGGAGCTGTTTTTT
TRBJ1-5	-	-	TRBV5-6	CASSLGRREPPQHF	TGTGCCAGCAGCTTGGGTCGCAGGGAGCCGCCCCAGCATTTT
TRBJ2-3	few	-	TRBV5-6	CASSLLSGTQYF	TGTGCCAGCAGCTTGTTGAGCGGTACGCAGTATTTT
TRBJ1-4	-	-	TRBV2	CASTREEGEKLFF	TGTGCCAGCACGCGAGAAGAGGGTGAAAAACTGTTTTTT
TRBJ1-2	few	TRBD1	TRBV9	CASSPGTGGYTF	TGTGCCAGCAGCCCAGGGACAGGTGGCTACACCTTC
TRBJ1-1	-	-	TRBV27	CASSLLGQGAAAFF	TGTGCCAGCAGTTTGTTGGGGCAGGGAGCAGCGGCTTTCTTT
TRBJ2-5	many	TRBD1	TRBV2	CASSLDRGETQYF	TGTGCCAGCAGTTTGGACAGGGGAGAGACCCAGTACTTC
TRBJ2-4	-	-	TRBV30	CAWSLSSQNIQYF	TGTGCCTGGAGCCTCAGTAGCCAAAACATTCAGTACTTC
TRBJ1-1	few	TRBD1	TRBV5-1	CASSDPRDRANTEAFF	TGCGCCAGCAGCGACCCCCGGGACAGGGCGAACACTGAAGCTTTCTTT
TRBJ2-3	-	TRBD2	TRBV18	CASSRRGGRDTQYF	TGTGCCAGCTCGCGGCGGGGGGGCCGAGATACGCAGTATTTT
TRBJ2-3	many	TRBD2	TRBV6-5	CASSSRLAGDRDTQYF	TGTGCCAGCAGTTCCAGACTAGCGGGGGACCGGGATACGCAGTATTTT
TRBJ2-1	-	TRBD1	TRBV27	CASRPSRGQGRNEQFF	TGTGCCAGCAGACCCTCCAGAGGACAGGGTAGAAATGAGCAGTTCTTC
TRBJ2-7	-	-	TRBV4-1	CASSQDPWGYEQYF	TGCGCCAGCAGCCAAGACCCCTGGGGGTACGAGCAGTACTTC
TRBJ2-7	-	-	TRBV29-1	CSVDTTGEQYF	TGCAGCGTCGATACTACTGGCGAGCAGTACTTC
TRBJ2-4	-	-	TRBV29-1	CSVGRGSWGDIQYF	TGCAGCGTTGGCCGGGGGAGCTGGGGAGACATTCAGTACTTC